The clone carrying this T cell receptor (beta chain) was detected only a few times. Its specificity is unknown. Semi-nested PCR with Nested Universal Primer A followed constant-region reverse priming of full-length variable regions. TCRdb recomputed calls from the 5' RACE reads with MiXCR, one row per CDR3 protein. Of 8,000 or so distinct CDR3 sequences detected, around 67% appear once; the ten largest clones hold about 4.5%. Study-level results: Larger-cohort validation covered only one TCR beta V-J rearrangement.

The germline CDR1 and CDR2 sequences are SGDLS and YYNGEE. V shed 2 bases and J 10 bases; nucleotides not matched to a gene: 6. This CDR3 has 14 residues. Sequenced material: tumor-infiltrating naive CD4+ T cells sorted from the breast tumor. Subset reported: naive CD4+ T cells, CD4+CD45RA+CD25-. The sequence was obtained from a female donor with breast cancer. The chain recombines TRBV9 with TRBJ1-6, with 7 bases that match TRBD1. The CDR3 reads CASSVTGSDSPLHF. The CDR3 DNA reads as TGTGCCAGCAGCGTGACAGGGAGCGACTCACCCCTCCACTTT.